One sample yielded the 22 T cell receptor beta chains listed below, sequenced in a study of PD-L1 blockade in urothelial cancer. Libraries were prepared by immunoSEQ multiplex PCR; TCRdb keeps only in-frame clonotypes and omits some of them. The repertoire holds about 37,000 clones, approximately 83% seen once, with around 19% in the top ten. The material was PBMCs, obtained around atezolizumab (anti-PD-L1) treatment. All receptors derive from a man in his fifties or sixties with urothelial cancer.

CDR3 coding DNA: TGTGCCTGGAGTGAGGGCGGGGGGGCCGCTGAGCAGTTCTTC. Translated, it gives CAWSEGGGAAEQFF. The chain employs TRBV30 and TRBJ2-1; 9 bases align to TRBD2. J lost 9 bases, V lost 1 base, and 7 bases had no gene match. The CDR3 spans 14 residues. Germline CDR1 GTSNPN, CDR2 SVGIG (reference sequence).

The chain joins TRBV10-2 to TRBJ1-6; TRBD1 might be the D (6 bases). CDR3 length: 15 residues. Trimming pared 7 bases from V and 7 bases from J, leaving 17 bases between. CDR1 WSHSY and CDR2 SAAADI come from the germline V gene. CDR3 nucleotides: TGCGCCAGCACCTCCCTCAGGGGTCTAAATTCACCCCTCCACTTT. This codes for CASTSLRGLNSPLHF.

The chain employs TRBV5-4 and TRBJ2-3; TRBD1 matches at 9 bases. The J segment lost 6 bases and the V segment lost 0 bases, leaving 8 bases of the junction unmatched. Germline V gene lookup returns CDR1 SGHNT and CDR2 YYREEE (reference sequence). The CDR3 has 16 residues. The CDR3: CASSLAVGTGTDTQYF. The CDR3 DNA reads TGTGCCAGCAGCTTGGCCGTTGGGACAGGGACTGATACGCAGTATTTT.

The V and J genes are TRBV2 and TRBJ2-1; possible D gene TRBD1, 6 bases. Germline V gene sequence: CDR1 SNHLY, CDR2 FYNNEI. The V and J ends lost 6 bases and 5 bases respectively, with 8 bases between them. The CDR3 sequence is 12 residues long. CDR3 protein: CASRDRNNEQFF. In nucleotides, the CDR3 is TGTGCCAGCAGGGACAGAAACAATGAGCAGTTCTTC.

The J gene is TRBJ2-5, the V gene TRBV11-3, with D perhaps TRBD1 (5 bases). The CDR3 has 13 amino acids. V lost 0 bases, J lost 5 bases, and 7 bases lay in between. Germline lookup yields CDR1 SGHNT and CDR2 YENEEA. The CDR3 spells CASSLDRAETQYF. DNA for the CDR3: TGTGCCAGCAGCTTAGACAGGGCCGAGACCCAGTACTTC.

The chain links TRBV7-9 to TRBJ2-5; tentative D call: TRBD1 (6 bases). This CDR3 is built from 16 residues. V lost 5 bases and J 2 bases, leaving 18 bases between the germline ends. In germline, CDR1 is SEHNR, CDR2 FQNEAQ (reference sequence). CDR3 DNA sequence: TGTGCCAGCAGCCCATGGGCCGACAGGCAACAAGAGACCCAGTACTTC. As protein: CASSPWADRQQETQYF.

J is TRBJ2-3 and V is TRBV30, with D possibly matching TRBD1 (6 bases). The CDR3 has 17 amino acids. CDR1 is GTSNPN and CDR2 is SVGIG in the germline V gene (reference sequence). The V and J ends lost 3 bases and 8 bases respectively, with 27 bases between them. The CDR3 here is CAWSLFRGQQGPGTQYF. DNA of the CDR3: TGTGCCTGGAGCCTTTTTCGAGGGCAGCAGGGGCCTGGTACGCAGTATTTT.

V gene TRBV6-5 combines with J gene TRBJ2-1; a possible D gene is TRBD2 (6 bases). Per the germline V gene, CDR1 is MNHEY and CDR2 is SVGAGI. CDR3 length: 14 residues. Trimming stripped 8 bases from V and 6 bases from J, with 17 bases between. Here the CDR3 DNA reads TGTGCCAGCCTATCACTAGCAAAGGGCAATGAGCAGTTCTTC. Translated, it gives CASLSLAKGNEQFF.

This clone is classed as medium-sized. V usage is TRBV6-1 and J usage is TRBJ1-5; 8 bases fit TRBD1. V was clipped by 6 bases and J by 1 base; unmatched bases: 5. There are 15 residues in the CDR3. Looked up from germline, CDR1 is MNHNS and CDR2 is SASEGT. The CDR3 region is CASSLDRGSNQPQHF. DNA for the CDR3: TGTGCCAGCAGCCTCGACAGGGGAAGCAATCAGCCCCAGCATTTT.

The table lists this clone with a few counts. This chain links TRBV9 with TRBJ2-7; the match to TRBD2 covers 12 bases. Trimming at V came to 2 bases and at J to 6 bases, leaving 6 bases not matched to a gene. The CDR3 is 15 amino acids. CDR1 and CDR2 from the germline V gene are SGDLS and YYNGEE. The CDR3 protein is CASSVASGGALEQYF. CDR3 sequence (DNA): TGTGCCAGCAGCGTCGCTAGCGGGGGGGCCCTCGAGCAGTACTTC.

This clone was recorded a few times. V gene TRBV5-1 combines with J gene TRBJ1-1; TRBD1 matches 10 bases. Germline values: CDR1 SGHRS, CDR2 YFSETQ. Losses at the gene ends were 4 bases for V and 7 bases for J; bases not matched to a gene: 7. This CDR3 has 14 residues. In nucleotides, the CDR3 is TGCGCCAGCAGCCCCGGGACAGGGGCCATTGAAGCTTTCTTT. Translated: CASSPGTGAIEAFF.

V is TRBV28 and J is TRBJ1-4; TRBD1 aligns across 8 bases. The trim removed 5 bases at V and 8 bases at J, leaving 7 bases unmatched. CDR3 length: 14 amino acids. In germline, CDR1 is MDHEN, CDR2 SYDVKM. CDR3 protein: CASSPWTGIEKLFF. The CDR3 coding sequence is TGTGCCAGCAGTCCGTGGACAGGGATAGAAAAACTGTTTTTT.

J is TRBJ1-4 and V is TRBV27; D is ambiguous. V was clipped by 7 bases and J by 4 bases, with 16 bases between them. This CDR3 contains 15 residues. The germline V gene encodes CDR1 MNHEY and CDR2 SMNVEV (reference sequence). The chain's CDR3 is CASKRGGGGNEKLFF. The CDR3 nucleotides read TGTGCCAGCAAGCGGGGTGGCGGTGGTAATGAAAAACTGTTTTTT.

This clone appeared a single time. The J gene is TRBJ2-2, the V gene TRBV7-3; TRBD1 matches 7 bases. The CDR3 is 13 amino acids. J gave up 10 bases and V 5 bases, and 7 bases lay outside the gene matches. The germline V gene has CDR1 SGHTA and CDR2 FQGTGA. CDR3 loop: CASSRQGGLELFF. The CDR3 DNA sequence: TGTGCCAGCAGCAGACAGGGCGGGCTGGAGCTGTTTTTT.

This clone has a single count. The genes are TRBV30 and TRBJ1-2, with TRBD1 matching over 8 bases. The CDR3 sequence is 13 residues long. Germline V gene data show CDR1 as GTSNPN and CDR2 as SVGIG (reference sequence). V dropped 5 bases and J dropped 5; count of bases not matched to a gene: 7. CDR3 DNA sequence: TGTGCCTGGGTACCGGACAGGGTATATGGCTACACCTTC. Residues: CAWVPDRVYGYTF.

This clone was picked up a small number of times. The chain combines TRBV29-1 with TRBJ2-3; 11 positions match TRBD2. V gave up 8 bases and J gave up 1 base; unmatched junction bases: 5. The CDR3 length is 14 residues. The germline CDR1 and CDR2 sequences are SQVTM and ANQGSEA. The CDR3 nucleotides are TGCAGCTCAAGACTAGCGGGGCGCACAGATACGCAGTATTTT. Translating gives CSSRLAGRTDTQYF.

The rearrangement uses TRBV7-9 and TRBJ2-7; maybe TRBD2 (5 bases). The V gene lost 3 bases and the J gene lost 3 bases, with 6 bases spanning the gap. Germline V gene lookup returns CDR1 SEHNR and CDR2 FQNEAQ (reference sequence). The CDR3 loop spans 12 amino acids. The DNA of the CDR3 is TGTGCCAGCAGCTTTGACTACTACGAGCAGTACTTC. Protein sequence: CASSFDYYEQYF.

The chain links TRBV28 to TRBJ1-5, with D maybe TRBD1 (6 bases). V was clipped by 5 bases and J by 7 bases, with 12 bases between them. The CDR3 totals 13 residues. CDR1 and CDR2 from the germline V gene are MDHEN and SYDVKM. The chain's CDR3 is CASSRTEQQPQHF. The CDR3, as DNA: TGTGCCAGCAGTAGGACAGAACAACAGCCCCAGCATTTT.

V is TRBV19 and J is TRBJ2-7, with D possibly matching TRBD1 (6 bases). The V gene lost 4 bases and the J gene lost 1 base, with 14 bases spanning the gap. CDR1 and CDR2 (germline): LNHDA, SQIVND (reference sequence). This CDR3 region has 15 residues. This CDR3 reads CASSNPQGGSYEQYF. The CDR3 DNA follows: TGTGCCAGTAGTAACCCACAGGGTGGTTCCTACGAGCAGTACTTC.

This chain uses TRBV4-1 with TRBJ2-1; 10 bases line up with TRBD2. The CDR3 has 20 amino acids. Unmatched junction bases numbered 16, after V lost 4 bases and J lost 1 base. Germline V gene lookup returns CDR1 MGHRA and CDR2 YSYEKL. CDR3 in DNA: TGCGCCAGCAGCCCGGTTCTGAGCGGGGGGGCCGAGAAGTCCTACAATGAGCAGTTCTTC. Encoded protein: CASSPVLSGGAEKSYNEQFF.

The genes are TRBV19 and TRBJ2-7; 8 bases align to TRBD1. This CDR3 region has 15 residues. Per germline, CDR1 LNHDA and CDR2 SQIVND (reference sequence). The junction had 8 bases not matched to a gene; V was cut back by 3 bases and J by 4 bases. The CDR3: CASSILHQGAYEQYF. The CDR3 DNA is TGTGCCAGTAGTATCCTCCACCAGGGGGCTTACGAGCAGTACTTC.

The CDR3 here is CASSVEYGTNEKLFF. CDR3 sequence (DNA): TGTGCCAGCAGTGTTGAGTACGGTACTAATGAAAAACTGTTTTTT. This chain uses TRBV6-1 with TRBJ1-4; no definite D call. The germline V gene encodes CDR1 MNHNS and CDR2 SASEGT. V gave up 4 bases and J gave up 2 bases, with 11 bases separating them. The CDR3 runs to 15 residues.